The TCR beta chain described here comes from a study of cytomegalovirus exposure and HLA in healthy donors. Findings and caveats of the study: Later analysis revealed greater clonal expansion in HLA-associated TCR beta chains than in equally common others. Researchers reported that a few CMV-associated chains were confirmed in vitro as CMV antigen-specific.

After removal of 3 bases from V and 1 base from J, the junction contained 8 bases not matched to a gene. This CDR3 comprises 19 residues. PCR was performed using 60 Vbeta and 13 Jbeta primers. Repertoires were generated with immunoSEQ multiplex PCR, while TCRdb's copy carries only in-frame clones and drops some. The sample shows about 200,000 clones, roughly 80% of them seen only once. This clone showed up just once. What it recognizes is unknown. The sample was PBMCs. This receptor was obtained from a woman aged 50 to 60 in good health and CMV-seropositive. J is TRBJ2-3 and V is TRBV23-1; TRBD2 matches 15 bases. TRBV23-1 is sorted into the ORF group, with uncertain function. CDR3 in amino acids: CASSHSGLAGGPGTDTQYF. CDR3 coding DNA: TGCGCCAGCAGTCACTCCGGACTAGCGGGGGGGCCGGGCACAGATACGCAGTATTTT.